Sequencing of this TCR beta chain was carried out in a study of T cell responses to AZD1222 COVID-19 vaccine. Study findings and constraints: Repertoire samples came only from after the peak T cell response.

TCRdb keeps only in-frame clones here, not all; method: immunoSEQ multiplex PCR. The sample comprises fewer than 150,000 clones, 80% to 90% of which are singletons, and roughly 8% rests with the top ten. In germline, CDR1 is GTSNPN, CDR2 SVGIG (reference sequence). V was cut by 3 bases and J by 8 bases, with 7 bases left in between. The CDR3 has 10 residues. In the case of this clone: Its target is not known.

The clonotype was recovered from an adult in good health. The chain employs TRBV30 and TRBJ1-2; no clear D. The sample here was peripheral blood, taken on day 0 of AZD1222 vaccination. CDR3 loop: CAWRRSGYTF. CDR3 sequence (DNA): TGTGCCTGGAGAAGATCAGGCTACACCTTC.